Below, 32 T cell receptor beta chains from the same sample are listed, as sequenced in a study of naive and memory T cell subsets. The beta constant-region primer was an equimolar mix of two oligonucleotides covering TRBC1 and TRBC2. TCRdb ran MiXCR on the UMI-ligation and nested PCR reads and lists one entry per CDR3 protein. The sample consists of 75,000 to 85,000 distinct CDR3 sequences, about 12% of them appearing once. Sequenced material: central memory CD4+ T cells from blood. The receptors originated from a human donor in good health.

This clonotype was counted a few times. The V call is TRBV4-2, the J call TRBJ2-1; 8 bases are a match to TRBD1. CDR3 length: 15 amino acids. After removal of 3 bases from V and 1 base from J, the junction contained 2 bases not matched to a gene. Germline V gives CDR1 LGHNA, CDR2 YNFKEQ. In nucleotides, the CDR3 is TGTGCCAGCAGCCAGGACAGGGTATCCTACAATGAGCAGTTCTTC. Its protein product is CASSQDRVSYNEQFF.

The chain carries TRBV28 and TRBJ1-2; 9 bases agree with TRBD1. Germline values: CDR1 MDHEN, CDR2 SYDVKM. Trimming at V came to 9 bases and at J to 8 bases, leaving 13 bases not matched to a gene. The CDR3 loop spans 14 amino acids. The CDR3 DNA follows: TGTGCCAGTAGACTTCCCGGGACAGGGCGCGGCTACACCTTC. Translation gives CASRLPGTGRGYTF.

This clonotype was counted many times. DNA for the CDR3: TGTGCCAGTAGTAGGGGACAGTCTAACTATGGCTACACCTTC. Its protein is CASSRGQSNYGYTF. The rearrangement joins TRBV19 to TRBJ1-2; 7 bases fit TRBD1. The CDR3 spans 14 residues. Germline V gives CDR1 LNHDA, CDR2 SQIVND (reference sequence). V lost 4 bases and J lost 0; bases outside the gene matches: 2.

This chain links TRBV29-1 with TRBJ2-5, with D unclear. Looked up from germline, CDR1 is SQVTM and CDR2 is ANQGSEA. Trimming shortened V by 4 bases and J by 5 bases, and 11 bases separated the two germline ends. This CDR3 spans 12 amino acids. Here the CDR3 DNA reads TGCAGCGTTGGGTCGGTAGACGAGACCCAGTACTTC. Translating gives CSVGSVDETQYF.

This clonotype was seen many times. V and J are TRBV7-2 and TRBJ2-3, with D uncertain. The CDR3 is 13 residues long. The germline CDR1 and CDR2 sequences are SGHTA and FQGNSA. Trimming stripped 5 bases from V and 1 base from J, with 7 bases between. CDR3 bases: TGTGCCAGCAGCGGGTATGGCACAGATACGCAGTATTTT. Its protein product is CASSGYGTDTQYF.

This clonotype was counted many times. This rearrangement joins TRBV20-1 to TRBJ2-3; D call uncertain. This CDR3 contains 13 residues. Germline CDR1 DFQATT, CDR2 SNEGSKA (reference sequence). V shed 6 bases and J shed 7 bases, with 17 bases lying between them. The CDR3 is CSASGVGMNTQYF. CDR3 in DNA: TGCAGTGCCAGTGGGGTAGGGATGAATACGCAGTATTTT.

This clonotype was recorded only once. The gene calls are TRBV5-6 and TRBJ2-2; 9 bases agree with TRBD1. Germline assignment: CDR1 SGHDT and CDR2 YYEEEE. V was pared by 3 bases and J by 6 bases, with 6 bases of the junction left unmatched. The length of the CDR3 is 15 residues. In nucleotides, the CDR3 is TGTGCCAGCAGCTGGGGACAGGGATTCGCCGGGGAGCTGTTTTTT. It specifies CASSWGQGFAGELFF.

The rearrangement uses TRBV29-1 and TRBJ2-2, with 8 nucleotides matching TRBD2. V lost 4 bases to trimming and J lost 5 bases; unmatched junction nucleotides: 3. The CDR3 runs 13 residues. Germline CDR1 reads SQVTM; CDR2 reads ANQGSEA. The CDR3 region has the DNA TGCAGCGTTGCGGGACTAGGTACCGGGGAGCTGTTTTTT. It codes for CSVAGLGTGELFF.

This chain uses TRBV27 with TRBJ1-6, with 7 bases that match TRBD1. CDR3 length: 15 residues. Losses at the gene ends were 3 bases for V and 10 bases for J; bases not matched to a gene: 9. From germline, CDR1 is MNHEY and CDR2 SMNVEV (reference sequence). For the CDR3, the DNA is TGTGCCAGCAGTTTGGGTGTGACAGGGCGATCACCCCTCCACTTT. Protein product: CASSLGVTGRSPLHF.

This chain joins TRBV28 and TRBJ1-2; TRBD1 is a possible D gene (6 bases). Germline V lookup: CDR1 MDHEN, CDR2 SYDVKM. Trimming pared 5 bases from V and 2 bases from J, leaving 15 bases between. The CDR3 is 15 amino acids. For the CDR3, the DNA is TGTGCCAGCAGTGGGGGGCCTAAGGGGAACTATGGCTACACCTTC. The encoded protein is CASSGGPKGNYGYTF.

This clonotype was counted between two and nine times. The J gene is TRBJ2-3, the V gene TRBV14; D is possibly TRBD1 or TRBD2 (5 bases each). The CDR3 is made up of 17 amino acids. Germline CDR1 reads SGHDN; CDR2 reads FVKESK. V was cut by 1 base and J by 7 bases, with 21 bases left in between. The CDR3 reads CASSQAFGGAFSNTQYF. The CDR3 nucleotides read TGTGCCAGCAGCCAAGCTTTTGGGGGAGCGTTCAGCAATACGCAGTATTTT.

The sample holds many counts of this clonotype. This chain joins TRBV18 and TRBJ1-1; D is perhaps TRBD1 (5 bases). The CDR3 runs to 13 residues. Per germline, CDR1 KGHSH and CDR2 LQKENI. V was clipped by 6 bases and J by 0 bases, with 8 bases between them. In nucleotides, the CDR3 is TGTGCCAGCTCCGAGGGGATGAACACTGAAGCTTTCTTT. Translated, it gives CASSEGMNTEAFF.

There are a few counts of this clonotype. The V gene is TRBV7-8, the J gene TRBJ2-7; D perhaps matches TRBD2 (6 bases). The CDR3 runs to 16 residues. The germline CDR1 and CDR2 sequences are SGHVS and FQNEAQ. Deletions cut 5 bases from V and 2 bases from J, with 19 bases between. The CDR3 nucleotides read TGTGCCAGCAGCCCCCGGGGTAGCGGTGTCGCCTACGAGCAGTACTTC. Translating it yields CASSPRGSGVAYEQYF.

This clonotype was detected only a few times. The junction does not match germline at one end; this may be a read error. The rearrangement links TRBV28 to TRBJ1-2, with D uncertain. Looked up from germline, CDR1 is MDHEN and CDR2 is SYDVKM. The CDR3 contains 12 residues. Here the CDR3 reads CASSSPNYVYTF. In DNA, the CDR3 is TGTGCCAGCAGCTCCCCCAACTATGTCTACACCTTC.

This clonotype was observed a handful of times. This chain connects TRBV27 to TRBJ2-1; 11 nucleotides match TRBD2. CDR3 length: 17 residues. V shed 5 bases and J 8 bases; nucleotides not matched to a gene: 14. CDR1 and CDR2 (germline): MNHEY, SMNVEV (reference sequence). CDR3 protein: CASSVLRLAGTPYEQFF. The CDR3 DNA sequence: TGTGCCAGCAGTGTCCTCCGACTAGCGGGAACTCCTTATGAGCAGTTCTTC.

V usage is TRBV2 and J usage is TRBJ1-3; D gene ambiguous. The CDR3 is 15 residues long. The germline V gene has CDR1 SNHLY and CDR2 FYNNEI. Trimming stripped 6 bases from V and 0 bases from J, with 12 bases between. The CDR3 region is CASRRALRSGNTIYF. The CDR3 region has the DNA TGTGCCAGCAGGAGGGCCCTGCGCTCTGGAAACACCATATATTTT.

This chain links TRBV6-4 with TRBJ2-1, with 8 bases identical to TRBD1. Germline CDR1 is MRHNA and CDR2 is SNTAGT. V lost 6 bases to trimming and J lost 8 bases; unmatched junction nucleotides: 12. This CDR3 spans 15 amino acids. The CDR3 region is CASRQRDRTGDEQFF. CDR3 DNA sequence: TGTGCCAGCAGACAGAGGGACAGGACGGGCGATGAGCAGTTCTTC.

This clonotype has a handful of counts. CDR3 nucleotide sequence: TGTGCCAGCGACGAGTCTTACGGGGGAACCTACGAGCAGTACTTC. Translated: CASDESYGGTYEQYF. The chain couples TRBV6-2 or TRBV6-3 to TRBJ2-7, with D perhaps TRBD2 (6 bases). V lost 8 bases, J lost 2 bases, and 19 bases lay in between. This CDR3 is 15 amino acids long. Germline V gives CDR1 MNHEY, CDR2 SVGEGT.

This clonotype was counted many times. The chain has TRBV10-3 and TRBJ2-5; a weak D match, TRBD2 (5 bases). The V gene's germline CDR1 is ENHRY and CDR2 SYGVKD. V was pared by 9 bases and J by 3 bases, with 11 bases between. CDR3 size: 12 residues. The CDR3 coding sequence is TGTGCCATAGCCCTAGCCAAAGAGACCCAGTACTTC. This gives the protein CAIALAKETQYF.

This clonotype was seen repeatedly, ten times or more. The rearrangement joins TRBV19 to TRBJ2-2; tentative D call: TRBD2 (6 bases). Trimming shortened V by 3 bases and J by 6 bases, and 14 bases separated the two germline ends. This CDR3 region has 15 residues. In germline, CDR1 is LNHDA, CDR2 SQIVND (reference sequence). CDR3 loop: CASSILHRGSGELFF. The DNA for the CDR3 is TGTGCCAGTAGTATTTTGCACCGGGGGTCCGGGGAGCTGTTTTTT.

The table lists this clonotype with a count of one. For the CDR3, the DNA is TGTGCCAGCAGTTTGGGGACTAGCGGGTACACCGGGGAGCTGTTTTTT. It translates to CASSLGTSGYTGELFF. This chain joins TRBV6-2 or TRBV6-3 and TRBJ2-2, with TRBD2 matching 12 bases. Germline trimming cut 4 bases from V and 3 bases from J; bases unmatched to any gene: 3. This CDR3 comprises 16 residues. CDR1 MNHEY and CDR2 SVGEGT come from the germline V gene.

The chain joins TRBV28 to TRBJ1-6; 8 bases line up with TRBD1. Germline CDR1 reads MDHEN; CDR2 reads SYDVKM. Unmatched junction bases numbered 5, after V lost 6 bases and J lost 7 bases. The CDR3 runs to 14 residues. The CDR3 DNA reads as TGTGCCAGCAGACTCGACAGGGGCAATTCACCCCTCCACTTT. Residues: CASRLDRGNSPLHF. Drawing the rest from reference TRBV28 and TRBJ1-6, the complete variable domain is DVKVTQSSRYLVKRTGEKVFLECVQDMDHENMFWYRQDPGLGLRLIYFSYDVKMKEKGDIPEGYSVSREKKERFSLILESASTNQTSMYLCASRLDRGNSPLHFGNGTRLTVT.

About this clonotype: One end of the junction varies from germline; a read error may be responsible. This rearrangement joins TRBV14 to TRBJ2-1, with 8 bases fitting TRBD2. Germline CDR1 SGHDN, CDR2 FVKESK. The CDR3 is 19 amino acids. CDR3 protein: CASSKDLAFSGTSYNEQFF. The CDR3 DNA reads as TGTGCCAGCAGCAAAGATCTTGCGTTTAGCGGGACCTCCTACAATGAGCAGTTCTTC.

The chain couples TRBV29-1 to TRBJ1-1; no clear D gene. Trimming cost V 2 bases and J 11 bases, with 9 bases left between them. The CDR3 is 10 amino acids. Germline CDR1 and CDR2: SQVTM and ANQGSEA. CDR3 protein: CSVERGTAFF. The CDR3 DNA follows: TGCAGCGTTGAACGGGGAACGGCTTTCTTT. The whole variable domain, remainder taken from reference TRBV29-1 and TRBJ1-1, is SAVISQKPSRDICQRGTSLTIQCQVDSQVTMMFWYRQQPGQSLTLIATANQGSEATYESGFVIDKFPISRPNLTFSTLTVSNMSPEDSSIYLCSVERGTAFFGQGTRLTVV.

This clonotype turned up a few times. A much larger clonotype is one base distant, so this may be a read error. This chain joins TRBV27 and TRBJ2-2; perhaps TRBD1 as D (5 bases). The CDR3 has 15 amino acids. Germline V gene sequence: CDR1 MNHEY, CDR2 SMNVEV (reference sequence). The V gene lost 2 bases and the J gene lost 4 bases, with 11 bases spanning the gap. This CDR3 reads CASSLQGRCTGELFF. For the CDR3, the DNA is TGTGCCAGCAGTTTACAGGGCAGATGCACCGGGGAGCTGTTTTTT.

CDR3 bases: TGCGCCAGCAGCTCCTCGAGCTCCTACGAGCAGTACTTC. Translation: CASSSSSSYEQYF. The rearrangement links TRBV5-1 to TRBJ2-7, with D unresolved. The CDR3 loop spans 13 amino acids. CDR1 SGHRS and CDR2 YFSETQ come from the germline V gene. Trimming took off 3 bases at V and 0 bases at J, with 7 bases between the two ends.

In its sample, this clonotype was seen many times. This chain links TRBV18 with TRBJ2-7; perhaps TRBD1 as D (6 bases). Germline lookup yields CDR1 KGHSH and CDR2 LQKENI. Trimming removed 1 base from V and 5 bases from J, with 12 bases in between. The CDR3 has 14 residues. The CDR3 region is CASSPLQGINEQYF. The CDR3 coding sequence is TGTGCCAGCTCACCACTTCAGGGGATCAACGAGCAGTACTTC.

This clonotype was counted many times. The CDR3 nucleotides read TGTGCCAGCAGTTACTCGACGGCGGGTATCACAGATACGCAGTATTTT. Residues: CASSYSTAGITDTQYF. This chain joins TRBV6-5 and TRBJ2-3; D possibly corresponds to TRBD2 (5 bases). This CDR3 region has 16 residues. Germline CDR1 reads MNHEY; CDR2 reads SVGAGI. Trimming removed 0 bases from V and 2 bases from J, with 12 bases in between.

This clonotype was picked up many times. The rearrangement links TRBV12-3 or TRBV12-4 to TRBJ2-3; 13 nucleotides match TRBD2. This CDR3 spans 17 amino acids. With 5 bases clipped from V and 3 bases from J, the junction kept 8 bases outside the gene matches. The CDR3 here is CASSPPGLAGLTDTQYF. The CDR3 DNA sequence: TGTGCCAGCAGTCCCCCGGGACTAGCGGGATTGACAGATACGCAGTATTTT.

V gene TRBV20-1 combines with J gene TRBJ2-7, with D perhaps TRBD1 (7 bases). The V end lost 0 bases, the J end lost 2 bases, and 14 bases lay between the germline ends. There are 15 residues in the CDR3. In germline, CDR1 is DFQATT, CDR2 SNEGSKA (reference sequence). The CDR3 bases are TGCAGTGCTAGAGATCCAGGGGGGCTTGCCTACGAGCAGTACTTC. It specifies CSARDPGGLAYEQYF.

This clonotype was observed at least ten times. V gene TRBV20-1 combines with J gene TRBJ2-3, with D tentatively TRBD2 (6 bases). Germline lookup yields CDR1 DFQATT and CDR2 SNEGSKA (reference sequence). Trimming cost V 0 bases and J 2 bases, with 18 bases left between them. This CDR3 has 17 amino acids. CDR3 loop: CSARDSEGRDFTDTQYF. Written as DNA, the CDR3 is TGCAGTGCTAGAGATTCGGAGGGCAGAGACTTCACAGATACGCAGTATTTT.

This clonotype was found a few times. The rearrangement uses TRBV6-2 or TRBV6-3 and TRBJ2-7; D perhaps matches TRBD2 (6 bases). The germline CDR1 and CDR2 sequences are MNHEY and SVGEGT. The CDR3 sequence is 15 residues long. V lost 6 bases to trimming and J lost 4 bases, with 19 bases between them. The CDR3 sequence is CASSYPRGSTYEQYF. For the CDR3, the DNA is TGTGCCAGCAGCTATCCGCGGGGAAGTACGTACGAGCAGTACTTC.